This T cell receptor beta chain was sequenced for a study of T cells after yellow fever vaccination. Background on the study: The fractions with low cell numbers were processed using SMART-Seq v4 Ultra Low Input. The study's findings and limits: The appearance of a small share of clonotypes in both CD4 and CD8 compartments was observed.

This clonotype has just a few counts. Its antigen is as yet unknown. A 5'RACE template-switching step, the method used to make TCR cDNA, added a universal primer site and UMIs. TCRdb recomputed calls from the 5' RACE reads with MiXCR, one row per CDR3 protein. There are some 500,000 distinct CDR3 sequences in the sample; approximately 13% occur only once, and more than 12% lies in the top ten. The CDR3 covers 12 residues. Germline V gene data show CDR1 as SQVTM and CDR2 as ANQGSEA. The sequence was obtained from a young man who received the YFV17D yellow fever vaccine. The chain links TRBV29-1 to TRBJ2-3, with a possible D match to TRBD1 (7 bases). Specimen: PBMCs, collected on the day of the yellow fever booster vaccination. The CDR3 sequence is CSGGTAGDTQYF. CDR3 DNA: TGCAGTGGCGGGACAGCCGGAGATACGCAGTATTTT.